This T cell receptor beta chain originates from a study of T cells in Graves' hyperthyroidism and ophthalmopathy. Study results and limitations: Ophthalmopathy was told apart from stable hyperthyroidism by a 13 V-J model. The model anticipated ophthalmopathy a median around six months pre-onset.

Concerning this clonotype: What it binds is unknown.

Participants, patients aged 18 to 65, had newly diagnosed hyperthyroidism with a duration under 2 months. The study left out patients who had uncontrolled infection, other autoimmune disease, pregnancy or lactation. The investigators amplified TCR beta CDR3 regions from RNA transcripts. HTBI primers were the set used in a first-round RT-PCR of the TCR CDR3. One entry per CDR3 protein results from TCRdb running MiXCR on the multiplex PCR reads. The sample lists about 760,000 distinct CDR3 sequences; roughly 32% were seen once. The source is a woman between 35 and 50 years old with Graves' hyperthyroidism. Sequenced material: blood.

The CDR3 protein is CASSFGGAKYEQYF. DNA of the CDR3: TGTGCCAGCAGTTTTGGGGGAGCTAAATACGAGCAGTACTTC. The chain carries TRBV7-2 and TRBJ2-7, with D perhaps given as TRBD1 or TRBD2 (5 bases each). Germline CDR1 SGHTA, CDR2 FQGNSA. The CDR3 has 14 amino acids. V lost 6 bases, J lost 4 bases, and 16 bases lay in between.